This T cell receptor (beta chain) is from a study of T cells after yellow fever vaccination. The CDR3 contains 11 residues. Per the germline V gene, CDR1 is SGHTA and CDR2 is FQGNSA. The V gene end was trimmed by 5 bases and the J gene end by 11 bases; junction bases not matched to a gene: 5. General observations from the study: The study re-detected most primary-vaccination clones after the booster (around 96% CD4, around 89% CD8).

This clonotype occurred many times. Its antigen is undetermined. In making TCR cDNA, 5'RACE template switching added a universal primer site and UMIs to it. Using its own MiXCR run on the 5' RACE reads, TCRdb lists one record per CDR3 protein. Of about 220,000 distinct CDR3 sequences listed, approximately 3% are singletons. V usage is TRBV7-2 and J usage is TRBJ2-5, with 7 bases that match TRBD2. This receptor was obtained from a man aged 18 to 29 who received the YFV17D yellow fever vaccine. The specimen comprised CD4+ T cells sorted from PBMCs, sampled 10 days after the yellow fever booster vaccination. The CDR3 bases are TGTGCCAGCAGCCTCACTAGCGTACAGTACTTC. This translates into CASSLTSVQYF.